Below, 26 T cell receptor beta chains from the same sample are listed, as sequenced in a study of CD8 T cells in Susac syndrome. Random hexamers served to reverse transcribe about 0.45 to 1 ug RNA. TCRdb re-called the immunoSEQ multiplex PCR reads with MiXCR, one entry per CDR3 protein. The table shows 150,000 or so distinct CDR3 sequences, with approximately 96% occurring only once. Sequencing input: CD4+ T cells from PBMCs. The origin of the receptors is a human donor with Susac syndrome.

This chain uses TRBV5-4 with TRBJ2-5; tentative D call: TRBD2 (7 bases). V was clipped by 0 bases and J by 1 base, with 10 bases between them. The CDR3 is made up of 15 amino acids. Germline lookup yields CDR1 SGHNT and CDR2 YYREEE (reference sequence). This chain's CDR3 is CASSLDGGPQETQYF. For the CDR3, the DNA is TGTGCCAGCAGCTTGGACGGGGGGCCCCAAGAGACCCAGTACTTC.

This clonotype was seen a handful of times. The chain is built from TRBV18 and TRBJ1-2, with 7 bases matching TRBD1. The germline V gene encodes CDR1 KGHSH and CDR2 LQKENI. After removal of 4 bases from V and 6 bases from J, the junction contained 2 bases not matched to a gene. The CDR3 sequence is 12 residues long. The CDR3 DNA sequence: TGTGCCAGCTCACGAACAGGGGATGGCTACACCTTC. This codes for CASSRTGDGYTF. The full variable domain, its missing parts supplied by reference TRBV18 and TRBJ1-2, is NAGVMQNPRHLVRRRGQEARLRCSPMKGHSHVYWYRQLPEEGLKFMVYLQKENIIDESGMPKERFSAEFPKEGPSILRIQQVVRGDSAAYFCASSRTGDGYTFGSGTRLTVV.

J is TRBJ2-7 and V is TRBV27; 10 bases map to TRBD1. The germline CDR1 and CDR2 sequences are MNHEY and SMNVEV (reference sequence). This CDR3 is 15 amino acids long. V shed 2 bases and J 5 bases; nucleotides not matched to a gene: 6. This CDR3 reads CASSLRGTGVNEQYF. CDR3 nucleotides: TGTGCCAGCAGTTTAAGAGGGACAGGGGTTAACGAGCAGTACTTC.

The chain links TRBV3-1 to TRBJ2-5, with D unclear. The CDR3 has 15 residues. Germline V gene sequence: CDR1 LGHDT, CDR2 YNNKEL (reference sequence). Deletions cut 3 bases from V and 2 bases from J, with 13 bases between. CDR3 region: CASSHRRTLQETQYF. The DNA of the CDR3 is TGTGCCAGCAGCCACCGGCGGACCCTTCAAGAGACCCAGTACTTC.

The rearrangement links TRBV15 to TRBJ1-4; 8 bases match TRBD1. The CDR3 loop spans 15 amino acids. J was trimmed by 7 bases and V by 5 bases; bases with no gene match: 9. Per germline, CDR1 LNHNV and CDR2 YYDKDF (reference sequence). This CDR3 reads CATSVSTGASEKLFF. CDR3 nucleotides: TGTGCCACCAGCGTCTCGACAGGGGCCTCTGAAAAACTGTTTTTT.

The chain is built from TRBV7-2 and TRBJ2-3; D is unresolved. Trimming left V 5 bases short and J 14 bases short, with 8 bases between. Germline V CDR1 and CDR2: SGHTA, FQGNSA. The CDR3 covers 9 residues. CDR3 nucleotide sequence: TGTGCCAGCAGCCCCCAGCCGTATTTT. It is translated as CASSPQPYF. Complete variable domain (other parts from reference TRBV7-2 and TRBJ2-3): GAGVSQSPSNKVTEKGKDVELRCDPISGHTALYWYRQSLGQGLEFLIYFQGNSAPDKSGLPSDRFSAERTGGSVSTLTIQRTQQEDSAVYLCASSPQPYFGPGTRLTVL.

V gene TRBV7-3 combines with J gene TRBJ2-7; perhaps TRBD2 as D (6 bases). From germline, CDR1 is SGHTA and CDR2 FQGTGA. With 1 base removed from V and 0 bases from J, the gap between germline ends came to 19 bases. The CDR3 totals 18 residues. The CDR3 region is CASSLIWRVRLDSYEQYF. DNA for the CDR3: TGTGCCAGCAGCTTAATCTGGAGGGTACGGTTGGACTCCTACGAGCAGTACTTC. Full variable domain (missing parts from reference TRBV7-3 and TRBJ2-7): GAGVSQTPSNKVTEKGKYVELRCDPISGHTALYWYRQSLGQGPEFLIYFQGTGAADDSGLPNDRFFAVRPEGSVSTLKIQRTERGDSAVYLCASSLIWRVRLDSYEQYFGPGTRLTVT.

The J gene is TRBJ2-5, the V gene TRBV7-2; D unclear. The germline V and J ends were trimmed by 5 bases and 5 bases, with 18 bases remaining between them. The length of the CDR3 is 15 residues. CDR1 and CDR2 (germline): SGHTA, FQGNSA. CDR3 protein: CASSPNLRGSETQYF. The CDR3 DNA is TGTGCCAGCAGCCCCAACTTGAGAGGTTCGGAGACCCAGTACTTC. Full variable domain (rest looked up from reference TRBV7-2 and TRBJ2-5): GAGVSQSPSNKVTEKGKDVELRCDPISGHTALYWYRQSLGQGLEFLIYFQGNSAPDKSGLPSDRFSAERTGGSVSTLTIQRTQQEDSAVYLCASSPNLRGSETQYFGPGTRLLVL.

The gene calls are TRBV5-1 and TRBJ1-1; the D gene is possibly TRBD1 (5 bases). V shed 10 bases and J shed 4 bases, with 17 bases lying between them. This CDR3 region has 13 residues. Germline loops: CDR1 SGHRS, CDR2 YFSETQ. CDR3 in DNA: TGCGCCTCCCAAGAGCCGGGGGGCACTGAAGCTTTCTTT. It is translated as CASQEPGGTEAFF.

The chain has TRBV4-1 and TRBJ1-6, with D hard to call. CDR1 and CDR2 from the germline V gene are MGHRA and YSYEKL. Trimming took 0 bases from V and 7 from J, leaving 4 bases between them. The CDR3 has 13 amino acids. The CDR3 reads CASSQEVNSPLHF. CDR3 nucleotide sequence: TGCGCCAGCAGCCAAGAGGTGAATTCACCCCTCCACTTT.

The V call is TRBV3-1, the J call TRBJ2-2; 8 nucleotides agree with TRBD2. The CDR3 is 16 residues long. The V gene end was trimmed by 4 bases and the J gene end by 6 bases; junction bases not matched to a gene: 10. Germline V gene lookup returns CDR1 LGHDT and CDR2 YNNKEL (reference sequence). The CDR3 here is CASSLQRGGTSGELFF. The CDR3 DNA is TGTGCCAGCAGCCTCCAACGGGGGGGGACGTCCGGGGAGCTGTTTTTT.

V usage is TRBV7-2 and J usage is TRBJ1-2; D ambiguous. V gave up 4 bases and J gave up 8 bases, with 11 bases separating them. Germline V CDR1 and CDR2: SGHTA, FQGNSA. The CDR3 has 12 amino acids. The chain's CDR3 is CASSSRAAGYTF. The CDR3 coding sequence is TGTGCCAGCAGCTCACGCGCGGCGGGCTACACCTTC. Looking up the rest from reference TRBV7-2 and TRBJ1-2 gives the full variable domain: GAGVSQSPSNKVTEKGKDVELRCDPISGHTALYWYRQSLGQGLEFLIYFQGNSAPDKSGLPSDRFSAERTGGSVSTLTIQRTQQEDSAVYLCASSSRAAGYTFGSGTRLTVV.

The chain has TRBV14 and TRBJ2-7; TRBD1 matches 7 bases. There are 14 residues in the CDR3. In germline, CDR1 is SGHDN, CDR2 FVKESK. V gave up 2 bases and J gave up 4 bases; unmatched junction bases: 5. Written as DNA, the CDR3 is TGTGCCAGCAGCCAACGAGGGGGCAGATACGAGCAGTACTTC. Protein sequence: CASSQRGGRYEQYF. The full variable domain, completed using reference TRBV14 and TRBJ2-7, is EAGVTQFPSHSVIEKGQTVTLRCDPISGHDNLYWYRRVMGKEIKFLLHFVKESKQDESGMPNNRFLAERTGGTYSTLKVQPAELEDSGVYFCASSQRGGRYEQYFGPGTRLTVT.

The chain has TRBV20-1 and TRBJ2-5; tentatively, D is TRBD1 (5 bases). Germline-derived CDR1 and CDR2 are DFQATT and SNEGSKA (reference sequence). Trimming shortened V by 4 bases and J by 2 bases, and 14 bases separated the two germline ends. CDR3 size: 14 residues. CDR3 amino acids: CSATRATSQETQYF. In DNA, the CDR3 is TGCAGTGCTACCAGGGCGACCTCGCAAGAGACCCAGTACTTC.

V and J are TRBV6-6 and TRBJ1-5, with a tentative D call TRBD1 (5 bases). Per the germline V gene, CDR1 is MNHNY and CDR2 is SVGAGI (reference sequence). V lost 6 bases and J lost 7, with 10 bases in between. The CDR3 totals 12 residues. The CDR3 DNA follows: TGTGCCAGCAGGAACCAGGGACAGCCCCAGCATTTT. Its protein product is CASRNQGQPQHF.

The rearrangement uses TRBV12-3 or TRBV12-4 and TRBJ2-1, with D uncertain. The CDR3 has 12 amino acids. The germline V and J ends were trimmed by 6 bases and 8 bases, with 11 bases remaining between them. The CDR3 region is CASSPRSHEQFF. Here the CDR3 DNA reads TGTGCCAGCAGCCCTCGATCGCATGAGCAGTTCTTC.

J is TRBJ2-1 and V is TRBV29-1; 7 nucleotides line up with TRBD2. This CDR3 comprises 12 residues. The V gene's germline CDR1 is SQVTM and CDR2 ANQGSEA. V gave up 6 bases and J gave up 10 bases; unmatched junction bases: 9. The CDR3 sequence is CSVVPLAEEQFF. CDR3 DNA: TGCAGCGTGGTCCCGCTAGCGGAGGAGCAGTTCTTC.

The V gene is TRBV20-1, the J gene TRBJ2-7; no clear D. Per germline, CDR1 DFQATT and CDR2 SNEGSKA (reference sequence). Trimming took off 0 bases at V and 3 bases at J, with 15 bases between the two ends. CDR3 length: 15 residues. CDR3 sequence reads: CSARDLALTNYEQYF. The CDR3 nucleotides are TGCAGTGCTAGAGATTTGGCTTTAACTAACTACGAGCAGTACTTC.

This chain links TRBV20-1 with TRBJ2-7, with a possible D match to TRBD1 (5 bases). V lost 3 bases and J lost 2, with 14 bases in between. CDR1 and CDR2 (germline): DFQATT, SNEGSKA (reference sequence). This CDR3 spans 14 amino acids. CDR3 sequence: CSASARQYPYEQYF. DNA for the CDR3: TGCAGTGCTAGTGCGCGACAGTACCCCTACGAGCAGTACTTC.

This chain uses TRBV28 with TRBJ1-1, with D possibly TRBD1 on 5 matching bases. From germline, CDR1 is MDHEN and CDR2 SYDVKM. This CDR3 contains 15 residues. V lost 5 bases, J lost 2 bases, and 15 bases lay in between. The CDR3 coding sequence is TGTGCCAGCAGTGTAGATGCCAGGGACAACACTGAAGCTTTCTTT. Translation: CASSVDARDNTEAFF.

DNA of the CDR3: TGTGCCAGCAGTCCCGAGGGGGGGCGCTTTGGCAATCAGCCCCAGCATTTT. It yields the protein CASSPEGGRFGNQPQHF. V usage is TRBV27 and J usage is TRBJ1-5, with D maybe TRBD1 (6 bases). Germline-derived CDR1 and CDR2 are MNHEY and SMNVEV (reference sequence). The CDR3 has 17 residues. V shed 5 bases and J shed 2 bases, with 19 bases lying between them.

The chain carries TRBV6-5 and TRBJ1-1; no clear D. Deletions cut 2 bases from V and 6 bases from J, with 10 bases between. This CDR3 is built from 13 residues. Germline lookup yields CDR1 MNHEY and CDR2 SVGAGI. CDR3 residues: CASSYSIRAEAFF. CDR3 bases: TGTGCCAGCAGTTACAGTATTCGGGCTGAAGCTTTCTTT.

The chain employs TRBV25-1 and TRBJ2-3; D perhaps matches TRBD1 (5 bases). Germline V gene data show CDR1 as MGHDK and CDR2 as SYGVNS. V was cut by 4 bases and J by 3 bases, with 8 bases left in between. The CDR3 is 13 residues long. The CDR3 protein is CASSGRQTDTQYF. In DNA, the CDR3 is TGTGCCAGCAGTGGACGACAGACAGATACGCAGTATTTT.

CDR3 nucleotide sequence: TGTGCCAGCATGGCAGGGGTGGGAGGCTACACCTTC. It encodes CASMAGVGGYTF. V and J are TRBV12-3 or TRBV12-4 and TRBJ1-2; the D gene is possibly TRBD1 (6 bases). The CDR3 has 12 amino acids. The V end lost 7 bases, the J end lost 8 bases, and 14 bases lay between the germline ends.

V usage is TRBV23-1 and J usage is TRBJ2-1, with D unclear. TRBV23-1 is an ORF, and what it does is uncertain. The V end lost 3 bases, the J end lost 6 bases, and 9 bases lay between the germline ends. CDR3 length equals 13 residues. The CDR3: CASSHSLSNEQFF. CDR3 sequence (DNA): TGCGCCAGCAGTCACTCCCTTTCCAATGAGCAGTTCTTC.

This clonotype was recorded once. This rearrangement joins TRBV6-1 to TRBJ1-1, with 7 bases aligning to TRBD1. This CDR3 contains 14 residues. Germline V lookup: CDR1 MNHNS, CDR2 SASEGT. V lost 9 bases to trimming and J lost 1 base; unmatched junction nucleotides: 8. CDR3 nucleotide sequence: TGTGCCAGAAAGGGACAGCGAAAGAACACTGAAGCTTTCTTT. This codes for CARKGQRKNTEAFF.